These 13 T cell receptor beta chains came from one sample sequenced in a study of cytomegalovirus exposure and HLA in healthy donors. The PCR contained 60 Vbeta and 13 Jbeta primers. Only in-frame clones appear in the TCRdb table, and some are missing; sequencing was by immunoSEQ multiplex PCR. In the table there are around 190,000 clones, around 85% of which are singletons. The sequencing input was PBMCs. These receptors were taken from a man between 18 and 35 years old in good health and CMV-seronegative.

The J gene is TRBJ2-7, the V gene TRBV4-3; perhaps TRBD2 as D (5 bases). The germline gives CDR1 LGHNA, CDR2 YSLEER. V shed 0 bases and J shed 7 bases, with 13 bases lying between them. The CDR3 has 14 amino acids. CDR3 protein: CASSQENTRTEQYF. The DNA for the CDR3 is TGCGCCAGCAGCCAAGAAAACACCCGGACTGAGCAGTACTTC.

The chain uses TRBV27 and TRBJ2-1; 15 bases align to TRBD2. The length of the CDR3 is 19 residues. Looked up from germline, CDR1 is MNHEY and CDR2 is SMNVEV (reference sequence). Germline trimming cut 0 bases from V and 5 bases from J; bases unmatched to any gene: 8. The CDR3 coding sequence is TGTGCCAGCAGTTTATCGCCCGGACTAGCGGGAGGGCCCAACAATGAGCAGTTCTTC. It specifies CASSLSPGLAGGPNNEQFF.

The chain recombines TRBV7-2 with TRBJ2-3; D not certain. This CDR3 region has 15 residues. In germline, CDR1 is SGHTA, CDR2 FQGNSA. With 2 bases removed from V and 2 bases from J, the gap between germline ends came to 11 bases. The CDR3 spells CASSLLGGSTDTQYF. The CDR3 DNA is TGTGCCAGCAGCTTACTCGGCGGCTCCACAGATACGCAGTATTTT.

The CDR3 DNA reads TGTGCCATCAGTGTTCGACAGGATGAGGACGAGCAGTACTTC. Protein product: CAISVRQDEDEQYF. The chain combines TRBV10-3 with TRBJ2-7; possible D gene TRBD1, 6 bases. The CDR3 runs to 14 residues. The ends were cut back, 4 bases at V and 5 bases at J, with 15 bases in the middle. Germline lookup yields CDR1 ENHRY and CDR2 SYGVKD.

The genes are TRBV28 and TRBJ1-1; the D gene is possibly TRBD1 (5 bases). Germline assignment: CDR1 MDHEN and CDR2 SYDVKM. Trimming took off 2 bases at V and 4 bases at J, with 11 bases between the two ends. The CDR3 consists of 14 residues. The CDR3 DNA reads TGTGCCAGCAGTTTAGGGGGGATAGTCACTGAAGCTTTCTTT. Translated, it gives CASSLGGIVTEAFF. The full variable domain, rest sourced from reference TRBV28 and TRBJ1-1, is DVKVTQSSRYLVKRTGEKVFLECVQDMDHENMFWYRQDPGLGLRLIYFSYDVKMKEKGDIPEGYSVSREKKERFSLILESASTNQTSMYLCASSLGGIVTEAFFGQGTRLTVV.

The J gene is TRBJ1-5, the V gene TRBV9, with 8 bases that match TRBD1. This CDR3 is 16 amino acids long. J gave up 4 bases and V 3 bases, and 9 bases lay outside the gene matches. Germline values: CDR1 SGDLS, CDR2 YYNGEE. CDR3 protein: CASSGGTGNSNQPQHF. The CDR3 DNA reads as TGTGCCAGCAGCGGAGGGACAGGAAACTCGAATCAGCCCCAGCATTTT.

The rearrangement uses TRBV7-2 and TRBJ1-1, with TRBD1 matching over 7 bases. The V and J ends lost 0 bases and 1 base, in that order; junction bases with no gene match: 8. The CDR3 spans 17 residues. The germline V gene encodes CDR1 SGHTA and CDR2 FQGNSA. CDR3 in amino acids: CASSLAHGRGTNTEAFF. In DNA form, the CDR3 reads TGTGCCAGCAGCTTAGCCCATGGCAGGGGGACGAACACTGAAGCTTTCTTT. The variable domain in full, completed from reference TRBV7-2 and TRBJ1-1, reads GAGVSQSPSNKVTEKGKDVELRCDPISGHTALYWYRQSLGQGLEFLIYFQGNSAPDKSGLPSDRFSAERTGGSVSTLTIQRTQQEDSAVYLCASSLAHGRGTNTEAFFGQGTRLTVV.

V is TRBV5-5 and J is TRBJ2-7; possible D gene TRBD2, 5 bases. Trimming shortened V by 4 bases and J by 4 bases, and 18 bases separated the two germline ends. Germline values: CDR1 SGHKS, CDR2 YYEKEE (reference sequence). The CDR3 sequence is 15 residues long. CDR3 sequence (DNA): TGTGCCAGCAGCGATATTGAGGGAAAAGGATACGAGCAGTACTTC. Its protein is CASSDIEGKGYEQYF.

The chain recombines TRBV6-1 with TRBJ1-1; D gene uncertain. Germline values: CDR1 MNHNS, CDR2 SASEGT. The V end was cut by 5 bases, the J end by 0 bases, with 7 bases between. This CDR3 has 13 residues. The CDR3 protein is CASSRSMNTEAFF. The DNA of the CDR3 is TGTGCCAGCAGTCGGAGTATGAACACTGAAGCTTTCTTT.

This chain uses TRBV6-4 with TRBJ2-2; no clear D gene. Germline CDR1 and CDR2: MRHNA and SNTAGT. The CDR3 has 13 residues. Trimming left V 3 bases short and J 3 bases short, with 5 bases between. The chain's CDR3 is CASSESDTGELFF. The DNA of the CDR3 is TGTGCCAGCAGTGAGTCGGACACCGGGGAGCTGTTTTTT.

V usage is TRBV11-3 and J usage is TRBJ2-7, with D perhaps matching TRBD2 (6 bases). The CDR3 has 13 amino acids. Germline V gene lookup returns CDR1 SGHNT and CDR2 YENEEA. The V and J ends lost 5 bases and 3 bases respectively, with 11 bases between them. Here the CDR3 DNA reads TGTGCCAGCAGCGCGGGACTGAACTACGAGCAGTACTTC. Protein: CASSAGLNYEQYF.

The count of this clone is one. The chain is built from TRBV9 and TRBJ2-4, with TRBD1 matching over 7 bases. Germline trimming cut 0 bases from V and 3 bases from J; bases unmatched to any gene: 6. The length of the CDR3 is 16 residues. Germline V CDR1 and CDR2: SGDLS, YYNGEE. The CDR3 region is CASSVAPGQNKNIQYF. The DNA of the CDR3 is TGTGCCAGCAGCGTAGCCCCGGGACAGAACAAAAACATTCAGTACTTC.

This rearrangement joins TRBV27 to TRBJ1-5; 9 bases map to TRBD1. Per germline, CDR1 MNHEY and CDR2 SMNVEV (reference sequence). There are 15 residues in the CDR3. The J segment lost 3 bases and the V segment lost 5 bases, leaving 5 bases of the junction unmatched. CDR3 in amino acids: CASSQGTGPNQPQHF. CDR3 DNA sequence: TGTGCCAGCAGTCAGGGGACAGGGCCCAATCAGCCCCAGCATTTT.